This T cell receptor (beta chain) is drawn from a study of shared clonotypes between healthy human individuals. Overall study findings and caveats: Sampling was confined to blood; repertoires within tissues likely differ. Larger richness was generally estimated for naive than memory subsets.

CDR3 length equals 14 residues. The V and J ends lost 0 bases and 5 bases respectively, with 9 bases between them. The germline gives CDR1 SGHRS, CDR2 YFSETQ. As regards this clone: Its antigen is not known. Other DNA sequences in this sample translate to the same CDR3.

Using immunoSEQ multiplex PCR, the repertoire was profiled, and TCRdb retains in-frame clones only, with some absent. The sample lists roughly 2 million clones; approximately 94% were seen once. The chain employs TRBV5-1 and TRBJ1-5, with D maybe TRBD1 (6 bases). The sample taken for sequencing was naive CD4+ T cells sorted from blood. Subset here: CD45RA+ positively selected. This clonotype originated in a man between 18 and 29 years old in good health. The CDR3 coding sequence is TGCGCCAGCAGCTTGGCTGGGGGCTATCAGCCCCAGCATTTT. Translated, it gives CASSLAGGYQPQHF.